This T cell receptor (beta chain) emerged from a study of control samples from healthy donors and cancer patients (dated by TCRdb to about 2020). The protocol used for the library was the immunoSEQ multiplex PCR assay. TCRdb took over this immuneACCESS table, retaining in-frame rearrangements with V and J assigned. Such tables are incomplete; in checked studies, under half of the missing clones stem from an unresolved V gene, and the remainder is unexplained. In this sample the table shows about 61,000 clones, around 91% of which occur a single time. 6% of the sample lies in the top ten. Including the terminal cysteine and phenylalanine, the CDR3 comprises 16 residues. The sequence is cut down to CDR3 DNA, 48 bases in frame from base 1. CDR1 and CDR2, per the germline V gene, are SGHAT and FQNNGV. V ends up 1 base short and J 1 base short, with an unmatched junction base count of 3. About this clone itself: No antigen is known for it. No clone much larger than this one lies a single base away; base qualities are absent.

The chain couples TRBV11-2 to TRBJ2-2; 7 junctional bases match TRBD1. This receptor was obtained from a man aged 55 to 70 with colorectal cancer. Sequenced: PBMCs. The nucleotides read TGTGCCAGCAGCTTAGTAGGACAGGTGAACACCGGGGAGCTGTTTTTT. The encoded protein is CASSLVGQVNTGELFF.